This TCR beta chain stems from a study of identical twins' blood T cells. Study-wide findings and caveats: Each donor's most abundant TCRbeta clonotypes shared more CDR3 sequences with her twin than unrelated donors.

Sample barcodes were added at both library ends during cDNA synthesis. In TCRdb, the 5' RACE reads were re-called with MiXCR into one record per CDR3 protein. In the table there are 300,000 to 450,000 distinct CDR3 sequences, around 30% of which are singletons. The V and J ends lost 7 bases and 2 bases respectively, with 24 bases between them. CDR3 size: 17 residues. From germline, CDR1 is MNHEY and CDR2 SVGEGT. Details on this clonotype: Its antigen is unidentified.

Three pairs of healthy female monozygous twins were the donors. The clonotype originates from a woman between 18 and 55 years old in good health. The chain employs TRBV6-2 or TRBV6-3 and TRBJ2-7; perhaps TRBD2 as D (6 bases). The sequenced material came from PBMCs. This CDR3 is CASTENPGWDFPYEQYF. Here the CDR3 DNA reads TGTGCCAGCACGGAGAACCCAGGATGGGACTTCCCCTACGAGCAGTACTTC.